This TCR beta chain originates from a study of T cell responses to AZD1222 COVID-19 vaccine. Assay: immunoSEQ multiplex PCR; the TCRdb copy retains only in-frame clones and omits some. The sample shows 98,000 or so clones, approximately 86% of them seen only once. General study results and limits: Donors were chiefly white British, with a greater number of females, and clonal diversity was perhaps underestimated. Spike-spanning, vaccine-associated CD4 TCRs were dominant at 160-218 and 743-854. The study sampled repertoires only after the peak T cell response.

Only one count was recorded for this clone. Its target is not known. Germline V gene lookup returns CDR1 WNHNN and CDR2 SYGVQD (reference sequence). This CDR3 has 17 residues. The material was peripheral blood, obtained 28 days after the second dose of the MenACWY control vaccine. The clonotype was recovered from an adult who received the MenACWY meningococcal vaccine as a control. The chain employs TRBV10-1 and TRBJ1-2; D is unresolved. DNA for the CDR3: TGCCCCCGCCGCCCCCGGTATCCGGTAGGCCAAAACTATGGCTACACCTTC. Its translation is CPRRPRYPVGQNYGYTF.